The 21 T cell receptor beta chains below were found in one sample sequenced in a study of blood T cell repertoires in COVID-19. Some clones are missing from TCRdb's copy, which holds only in-frame ones; the method was immunoSEQ multiplex PCR. The sample has under 250,000 clones; just under 85% are singletons. Sequenced input: peripheral blood. The receptors come from a man aged 45-60 years with acute or convalescent COVID-19.

The rearrangement uses TRBV15 and TRBJ2-2, with 14 bases lining up with TRBD2. The junction had 4 bases not matched to a gene; V was cut back by 3 bases and J by 4 bases. The CDR3 runs to 17 residues. Germline assignment: CDR1 LNHNV and CDR2 YYDKDF (reference sequence). This chain's CDR3 is CATSRGLAGVRTGELFF. The CDR3 nucleotides read TGTGCCACCAGCAGGGGACTAGCGGGAGTTCGCACCGGGGAGCTGTTTTTT.

The rearrangement uses TRBV6-5 and TRBJ1-2; D might be TRBD1 (5 bases). The CDR3 has 15 residues. V was pared by 6 bases and J by 8 bases, with 22 bases between. Germline V gene lookup returns CDR1 MNHEY and CDR2 SVGAGI. Written as DNA, the CDR3 is TGTGCCAGCAGGACCGGGACTCCCGTTCTGGGCGGCTACACCTTC. It translates to CASRTGTPVLGGYTF.

The chain has TRBV2 and TRBJ2-7, with D possibly matching TRBD1 (6 bases). The CDR3 has 13 amino acids. Trimming stripped 6 bases from V and 6 bases from J, with 15 bases between. Germline CDR1 reads SNHLY; CDR2 reads FYNNEI. The CDR3 sequence is CASSNLGAREQYF. The CDR3, as DNA: TGTGCCAGCAGCAACCTGGGGGCCCGCGAGCAGTACTTC.

This sequence joins TRBV18 and TRBJ2-7; tentatively, D is TRBD2 (7 bases). The ends were cut back, 0 bases at V and 0 bases at J, with 12 bases in the middle. CDR3 length: 16 amino acids. The V gene's germline CDR1 is KGHSH and CDR2 LQKENI. The CDR3 nucleotides read TGTGCCAGCTCACCACCGAGGGGGGGGAGCTCCTACGAGCAGTACTTC. Amino acids: CASSPPRGGSSYEQYF.

The genes are TRBV4-1 and TRBJ2-7; TRBD2 might be the D (5 bases). Trimming cost V 1 base and J 4 bases, with 20 bases left between them. Germline V gene sequence: CDR1 MGHRA, CDR2 YSYEKL. The CDR3 runs to 17 residues. The DNA of the CDR3 is TGCGCCAGCAGCCAAGCCGCACAGCTGGAGGTCCAATACGAGCAGTACTTC. It is translated as CASSQAAQLEVQYEQYF.

The chain joins TRBV12-3 or TRBV12-4 to TRBJ2-5; tentative D call: TRBD1 (6 bases). The CDR3 has 11 amino acids. The germline V and J ends were trimmed by 1 base and 9 bases, with 6 bases remaining between them. The CDR3 coding sequence is TGTGCCAGCAGTTTAGAGGGGGCCCAGTACTTC. Translation: CASSLEGAQYF.

In DNA, the CDR3 is TGCGCCAGCAGCTTATATTCCGGGACAGGGGGTTTTAACGGGGAGCTGTTTTTT. It encodes CASSLYSGTGGFNGELFF. The chain links TRBV5-1 to TRBJ2-2; TRBD1 matches at 11 bases. CDR1 is SGHRS, CDR2 YFSETQ, per germline. The CDR3 is 18 amino acids. The trim removed 2 bases at V and 7 bases at J, leaving 13 bases unmatched.

The chain has TRBV10-3 and TRBJ1-4, with D perhaps TRBD1 (6 bases). Germline CDR1 ENHRY, CDR2 SYGVKD. There are 16 residues in the CDR3. V was pared by 5 bases and J by 7 bases, with 20 bases between. The CDR3 reads CAISPGPQGQGEKLFF. Here the CDR3 DNA reads TGTGCCATCAGTCCCGGACCCCAGGGGCAGGGTGAAAAACTGTTTTTT.

This chain connects TRBV7-3 to TRBJ2-2, with 8 positions matching TRBD1. Looked up from germline, CDR1 is SGHTA and CDR2 is FQGTGA. V was clipped by 2 bases and J by 8 bases; unmatched bases: 13. This CDR3 has 17 residues. CDR3 DNA sequence: TGTGCCAGCAGCTTATCTCCCCGGACAGGGCTTTCGGGGGAGCTGTTTTTT. Translating gives CASSLSPRTGLSGELFF.

The chain combines TRBV25-1 with TRBJ1-3; perhaps TRBD1 as D (6 bases). V was clipped by 1 base and J by 0 bases, with 16 bases between them. The CDR3 extends over 18 amino acids. Germline-derived CDR1 and CDR2 are MGHDK and SYGVNS. This CDR3 is CASSELVSDRYSGNTIYF. The CDR3 DNA reads as TGTGCCAGCAGTGAATTAGTATCCGACAGGTACTCTGGAAACACCATATATTTT. The whole variable domain, remainder taken from reference TRBV25-1 and TRBJ1-3, is EADIYQTPRYLVIGTGKKITLECSQTMGHDKMYWYQQDPGMELHLIHYSYGVNSTEKGDLSSESTVSRIRTEHFPLTLESARPSHTSQYLCASSELVSDRYSGNTIYFGEGSWLTVV.

The V call is TRBV12-3 or TRBV12-4, the J call TRBJ1-4; 7 nucleotides agree with TRBD1. With 4 bases clipped from V and 5 bases from J, the junction kept 1 base outside the gene matches. The CDR3 totals 13 residues. The CDR3 bases are TGTGCCAGCAGTTACAGGGGCAATGAAAAACTGTTTTTT. Protein sequence: CASSYRGNEKLFF.

V is TRBV7-9 and J is TRBJ2-1; 9 bases align to TRBD2. With 10 bases clipped from V and 2 bases from J, the junction kept 6 bases outside the gene matches. From germline, CDR1 is SEHNR and CDR2 FQNEAQ (reference sequence). CDR3 size: 14 residues. CDR3 sequence reads: CATSSGSPYNEQFF. In nucleotides, the CDR3 is TGTGCCACCAGTAGCGGGAGCCCCTACAATGAGCAGTTCTTC.

The V gene is TRBV2, the J gene TRBJ1-2, with 10 bases that match TRBD1. CDR3 length: 19 amino acids. V lost 3 bases and J lost 6; bases outside the gene matches: 19. From germline, CDR1 is SNHLY and CDR2 FYNNEI. The CDR3 nucleotides read TGTGCCAGCAGTGATAATAAGTCGACAGGGGGCCCCAGAACGGATGGCTACACCTTC. Its protein product is CASSDNKSTGGPRTDGYTF.

This clone was detected ten times or more. The genes are TRBV7-8 and TRBJ2-3; TRBD2 agrees at 11 bases. The CDR3 spans 16 residues. V shed 2 bases, J shed 2 bases, and the junction held 3 bases outside the gene matches. Germline V gene sequence: CDR1 SGHVS, CDR2 FQNEAQ. CDR3 sequence reads: CASSLLAGGYTDTQYF. As DNA, the CDR3 is TGTGCCAGCAGCTTATTAGCGGGAGGGTACACAGATACGCAGTATTTT.

V usage is TRBV27 and J usage is TRBJ2-7; 8 bases are a match to TRBD1. Germline V gene data show CDR1 as MNHEY and CDR2 as SMNVEV (reference sequence). The CDR3 consists of 14 residues. Trimming cost V 5 bases and J 3 bases; bases outside gene matches: 6. For the CDR3, the DNA is TGTGCCAGCAGTCCCCCAGGGGGCGGCTACGAGCAGTACTTC. Translated: CASSPPGGGYEQYF.

The chain links TRBV7-8 to TRBJ2-1, with D perhaps matching TRBD2 (7 bases). CDR3 length: 16 residues. Trimming removed 4 bases from V and 6 bases from J, with 19 bases in between. Germline CDR1 and CDR2: SGHVS and FQNEAQ. CDR3 region: CASSSRGGTMGNEQFF. The CDR3 bases are TGTGCCAGCAGCTCACGAGGGGGGACTATGGGCAATGAGCAGTTCTTC.

The gene calls are TRBV12-3 or TRBV12-4 and TRBJ2-7, with a weak D call TRBD1 (5 bases). CDR3 length: 12 residues. Trimming pared 2 bases from V and 7 bases from J, leaving 9 bases between. The CDR3: CASSLSGWEQYF. The CDR3 coding sequence is TGTGCCAGCAGTTTATCAGGGTGGGAGCAGTACTTC.

This clone appeared a few times. The CDR3 coding sequence is TGTGCCAGCAGTATAACCTTGACTAGCGGCACAGATACGCAGTATTTT. Translating it yields CASSITLTSGTDTQYF. This chain connects TRBV27 to TRBJ2-3; 8 bases are shared with TRBD2. Germline lookup yields CDR1 MNHEY and CDR2 SMNVEV (reference sequence). The CDR3 has 16 amino acids. Unmatched junction bases numbered 8, after V lost 5 bases and J lost 1 base.

This chain uses TRBV7-9 with TRBJ1-2, with 10 bases identical to TRBD1. CDR1 is SEHNR and CDR2 is FQNEAQ in the germline V gene (reference sequence). The CDR3 covers 16 residues. V shed 5 bases, J shed 1 base, and the junction held 7 bases outside the gene matches. The CDR3 sequence: CASSPYGTGDNYGYTF. CDR3 DNA: TGTGCCAGCAGCCCGTACGGGACAGGGGATAACTATGGCTACACCTTC.

The chain uses TRBV7-3 and TRBJ2-6, with TRBD2 matching 8 bases. Germline CDR1 and CDR2: SGHTA and FQGTGA. The CDR3 is made up of 16 amino acids. V was pared by 5 bases and J by 2 bases, with 5 bases of the junction left unmatched. The CDR3, as DNA: TGTGCCAGCAGCACAACTAGCGGAGCTGGGGCCAACGTCCTGACTTTC. Its translation: CASSTTSGAGANVLTF. Based on the CDR3 plus reference TRBV7-3 and TRBJ2-6, the full variable domain is GAGVSQTPSNKVTEKGKYVELRCDPISGHTALYWYRQSLGQGPEFLIYFQGTGAADDSGLPNDRFFAVRPEGSVSTLKIQRTERGDSAVYLCASSTTSGAGANVLTFGAGSRLTVL.

The chain uses TRBV7-9 and TRBJ2-5, with 7 bases aligning to TRBD2. CDR3 length equals 15 residues. Germline V gene data show CDR1 as SEHNR and CDR2 as FQNEAQ (reference sequence). The trim removed 6 bases at V and 2 bases at J, leaving 9 bases unmatched. The CDR3 is CASSPILGGQETQYF. The CDR3 nucleotides read TGTGCCAGCAGTCCCATCCTGGGGGGGCAAGAGACCCAGTACTTC. Full variable domain (rest looked up from reference TRBV7-9 and TRBJ2-5): DTGVSQNPRHKITKRGQNVTFRCDPISEHNRLYWYRQTLGQGPEFLTYFQNEAQLEKSRLLSDRFSAERPKGSFSTLEIQRTEQGDSAMYLCASSPILGGQETQYFGPGTRLLVL.